Presented here are 29 T cell receptor beta chains from one specimen sequenced in a study of T cells in Graves' hyperthyroidism and ophthalmopathy. RNA transcripts were the template for amplifying TCR beta CDR3 regions. RT-PCR in the first round (using the HTBI primer set) targeted the TCR CDR3. TCRdb independently ran MiXCR on the multiplex PCR reads; one entry per CDR3 protein. The sample yields about 520,000 distinct CDR3 sequences, around 22% seen once. The specimen sequenced was blood. These receptors were obtained from a woman in her 30s with Graves' ophthalmopathy.

This clonotype was counted at least ten times. The chain carries TRBV29-1 and TRBJ1-2; D call uncertain. The germline CDR1 and CDR2 sequences are SQVTM and ANQGSEA. The CDR3 spans 11 residues. Trimming cost V 4 bases and J 6 bases, with 9 bases left between them. CDR3 nucleotide sequence: TGCAGCGTTGTAGCCGCAGATGGCTACACCTTC. It is translated as CSVVAADGYTF.

This clonotype was detected many times. This rearrangement joins TRBV6-5 to TRBJ1-2, with TRBD1 matching over 10 bases. V gave up 0 bases and J gave up 4 bases; unmatched junction bases: 8. Germline assignment: CDR1 MNHEY and CDR2 SVGAGI. The CDR3 runs 17 residues. The CDR3 coding sequence is TGTGCCAGCAGTTACTCGGGATCGACAGGGGGCTTCTATGGCTACACCTTC. As protein: CASSYSGSTGGFYGYTF.

The sample holds many counts of this clonotype. V and J are TRBV6-1 and TRBJ2-7, with 9 bases identical to TRBD1. There are 15 residues in the CDR3. The V and J ends lost 4 bases and 3 bases, in that order; junction bases with no gene match: 7. Germline assignment: CDR1 MNHNS and CDR2 SASEGT. As DNA, the CDR3 is TGTGCCAGCAGTGCGTGGGGGGACAGGGTCTACGAGCAGTACTTC. Protein product: CASSAWGDRVYEQYF.

The chain links TRBV19 to TRBJ1-5; D is possibly TRBD1 (5 bases). V was pared by 7 bases and J by 3 bases, with 16 bases between. Germline CDR1 reads LNHDA; CDR2 reads SQIVND (reference sequence). This CDR3 contains 15 residues. The CDR3 protein is CASIPGASHNQPQHF. Here the CDR3 DNA reads TGTGCCAGTATTCCTGGGGCCAGCCACAATCAGCCCCAGCATTTT.

For this clonotype: A read error may be the cause here, since a much bigger clone is one base away. The chain links TRBV28 to TRBJ2-5; 7 bases are a match to TRBD2. Germline CDR1 and CDR2: MDHEN and SYDVKM. The CDR3 consists of 15 residues. Here the CDR3 reads CASSLPEQGSGTKYF. For the CDR3, the DNA is TGTGCCAGCAGTTTGCCCGAGCAGGGAAGCGGGACCAAGTACTTC.

The chain couples TRBV4-1 to TRBJ2-7; D is unresolved. The V gene lost 0 bases and the J gene lost 5 bases, with 5 bases spanning the gap. The CDR3 is 12 residues long. CDR1 and CDR2 from the germline V gene are MGHRA and YSYEKL. The CDR3 sequence is CASSQDHDEQYF. CDR3 in DNA: TGCGCCAGCAGCCAAGATCACGACGAGCAGTACTTC.

The V and J genes are TRBV12-3 or TRBV12-4 and TRBJ1-3; TRBD1 matches at 8 bases. The CDR3 length is 17 residues. Trimming cost V 2 bases and J 0 bases; bases outside gene matches: 6. CDR3 nucleotides: TGTGCCAGCAGTTTACGGGTCGGACAGGGCTCTGGAAACACCATATATTTT. This encodes CASSLRVGQGSGNTIYF.

There are a few counts of this clonotype. This chain links TRBV7-2 with TRBJ1-2, with 7 bases that match TRBD1. The CDR3 extends over 13 amino acids. The V gene's germline CDR1 is SGHTA and CDR2 FQGNSA. J lost 6 bases, V lost 5 bases, and 6 bases had no gene match. CDR3: CASSATGTDGYTF. The CDR3 DNA is TGTGCCAGCAGCGCAACCGGGACAGATGGCTACACCTTC.

This clonotype was observed at least ten times. This chain connects TRBV28 to TRBJ1-1, with a tentative D call TRBD1 (5 bases). The V end was cut by 4 bases, the J end by 3 bases, with 12 bases between. The CDR3 spans 14 residues. Germline CDR1 and CDR2: MDHEN and SYDVKM. The CDR3 region is CASSYEDIYTEAFF. The CDR3 DNA follows: TGTGCCAGCAGTTACGAGGACATTTACACTGAAGCTTTCTTT.

The chain joins TRBV28 to TRBJ2-7; D possibly corresponds to TRBD1 (5 bases). Trimming shortened V by 3 bases and J by 3 bases, and 12 bases separated the two germline ends. Germline V lookup: CDR1 MDHEN, CDR2 SYDVKM. The CDR3 has 14 residues. The DNA of the CDR3 is TGTGCCAGCAGTTTGTCACAGGTTGACTACGAGCAGTACTTC. This sequence encodes CASSLSQVDYEQYF.

Many counts were recorded for this clonotype. The chain is built from TRBV7-9 and TRBJ1-1, with 7 bases identical to TRBD1. Germline trimming cut 5 bases from V and 3 bases from J; bases unmatched to any gene: 6. Germline CDR1 reads SEHNR; CDR2 reads FQNEAQ (reference sequence). The CDR3 consists of 14 residues. This chain's CDR3 is CASSMRQGYTEAFF. CDR3 nucleotide sequence: TGTGCCAGCAGCATGAGACAGGGCTACACTGAAGCTTTCTTT. The variable domain in full, completed from reference TRBV7-9 and TRBJ1-1, reads DTGVSQNPRHKITKRGQNVTFRCDPISEHNRLYWYRQTLGQGPEFLTYFQNEAQLEKSRLLSDRFSAERPKGSFSTLEIQRTEQGDSAMYLCASSMRQGYTEAFFGQGTRLTVV.

This clonotype was counted many times. The chain carries TRBV2 and TRBJ1-5; TRBD1 agrees at 8 bases. The CDR3 runs 15 residues. J was trimmed by 8 bases and V by 2 bases; bases with no gene match: 8. CDR1 and CDR2 (germline): SNHLY, FYNNEI. This chain's CDR3 is CASSEQAGGKEPQHF. The CDR3 bases are TGTGCCAGCAGTGAACAGGCAGGGGGCAAGGAGCCCCAGCATTTT.

The V call is TRBV12-3 or TRBV12-4, the J call TRBJ1-1; possible D gene TRBD1, 5 bases. The CDR3 runs to 12 residues. Trimming shortened V by 7 bases and J by 6 bases, and 12 bases separated the two germline ends. The CDR3 bases are TGTGCCAGCACCCTGGGGGGGGCTGAAGCTTTCTTT. It codes for CASTLGGAEAFF.

This clonotype was detected many times. The chain recombines TRBV6-5 with TRBJ2-7; the D gene is possibly TRBD2 (6 bases). Germline V lookup: CDR1 MNHEY, CDR2 SVGAGI. V lost 6 bases and J lost 2, with 11 bases in between. The length of the CDR3 is 13 residues. CDR3: CASRGPGAYEQYF. DNA for the CDR3: TGTGCCAGCAGGGGGCCGGGAGCCTACGAGCAGTACTTC.

A few counts support this clonotype. The V gene is TRBV6-1, the J gene TRBJ1-1; D is undetermined. The length of the CDR3 is 13 residues. Germline V gene data show CDR1 as MNHNS and CDR2 as SASEGT. Between the trimmed V and J ends, which lost 3 bases and 0 bases, there was a span of 5 bases. The CDR3 sequence: CASSDGMNTEAFF. The CDR3 DNA sequence: TGTGCCAGCAGTGATGGAATGAACACTGAAGCTTTCTTT.

This clonotype was found many times. The chain couples TRBV7-8 to TRBJ2-5, with TRBD1 identical over 9 bases. V was pared by 2 bases and J by 5 bases, with 9 bases of the junction left unmatched. The germline gives CDR1 SGHVS, CDR2 FQNEAQ. The CDR3 sequence is 16 residues long. Here the CDR3 reads CASSLWEDRGGETQYF. CDR3 nucleotides: TGTGCCAGCAGCTTATGGGAGGACAGGGGTGGTGAGACCCAGTACTTC.

This clonotype was seen ten or more times. The chain links TRBV30 to TRBJ2-5; TRBD1 or TRBD2 may be the D gene (6 bases each). V gave up 1 base and J gave up 5 bases, with 11 bases separating them. Germline V CDR1 and CDR2: GTSNPN, SVGIG (reference sequence). This CDR3 has 13 amino acids. In DNA, the CDR3 is TGTGCCTGGAGTGAGGGGGGATTGGAGACCCAGTACTTC. It encodes CAWSEGGLETQYF.

Remarks on this clonotype: The junction and the germline gene differ at one end; a read error may be behind it. The chain links TRBV19 to TRBJ1-3; D is unresolved. Germline loops: CDR1 LNHDA, CDR2 SQIVND (reference sequence). The CDR3 extends over 13 amino acids. The CDR3 region is CASSTLPGNTIYF. DNA of the CDR3: TGTGCCAGTAGTACACTCCCCGGAAACACTATATATTTT.

This clonotype was observed at least ten times. V is TRBV6-1 and J is TRBJ2-7, with TRBD1 as a possible D gene (6 bases). The V end was cut by 1 base, the J end by 2 bases, with 15 bases between. The CDR3 is 16 amino acids. Germline CDR1 MNHNS, CDR2 SASEGT. CDR3 nucleotides: TGTGCCAGCAGTGAAGAAGGGACACTTTTTACCTACGAGCAGTACTTC. Its protein is CASSEEGTLFTYEQYF.

Many counts were recorded for this clonotype. V usage is TRBV4-1 and J usage is TRBJ2-5; TRBD2 matches 7 bases. This CDR3 spans 14 amino acids. Germline V gene sequence: CDR1 MGHRA, CDR2 YSYEKL. V was clipped by 3 bases and J by 5 bases; unmatched bases: 6. The CDR3 DNA reads as TGCGCCAGCAGCCAGGATACTAGCGTGGAGACCCAGTACTTC. This gives the protein CASSQDTSVETQYF.

This clonotype was observed at least ten times. The V call is TRBV30, the J call TRBJ2-2; a possible D gene is TRBD2 (6 bases). Germline loops: CDR1 GTSNPN, CDR2 SVGIG (reference sequence). This CDR3 is built from 14 residues. Trimming took off 5 bases at V and 3 bases at J, with 13 bases between the two ends. The DNA of the CDR3 is TGTGCCTGGGAAGGCGGGGCTTACACCGGGGAGCTGTTTTTT. It codes for CAWEGGAYTGELFF.

This clonotype was found many times. The gene calls are TRBV25-1 and TRBJ2-7; D gene uncertain. Trimming stripped 1 base from V and 6 bases from J, with 4 bases between. There are 11 residues in the CDR3. In germline, CDR1 is MGHDK, CDR2 SYGVNS. The CDR3 DNA sequence: TGTGCCAGCAGTGAATGGGGCGAGCAGTACTTC. This translates into CASSEWGEQYF.

In its sample, this clonotype was seen many times. The rearrangement links TRBV15 to TRBJ1-2, with a possible D match to TRBD1 (6 bases). The V gene lost 0 bases and the J gene lost 7 bases, with 15 bases spanning the gap. The CDR3 is 15 amino acids. CDR1 and CDR2 (germline): LNHNV, YYDKDF (reference sequence). CDR3 residues: CATSRDDRILIGYTF. In nucleotides, the CDR3 is TGTGCCACCAGCAGAGACGACAGGATACTAATTGGCTACACCTTC.

This clonotype was observed at least ten times. The CDR3 loop is CASSYEASGGGETQYF. The CDR3 DNA reads as TGTGCCAGCAGTTACGAGGCTAGCGGGGGGGGAGAGACCCAGTACTTC. The genes are TRBV6-5 and TRBJ2-5; 12 nucleotides agree with TRBD2. There are 16 residues in the CDR3. With V trimmed by 2 bases and J by 4 bases, 5 bases remained unmatched. From germline, CDR1 is MNHEY and CDR2 SVGAGI.

Concerning this clonotype itself: The junction does not match germline at one end; this may be a read error. The genes are TRBV19 and TRBJ1-1; D uncertain. Germline V gene lookup returns CDR1 LNHDA and CDR2 SQIVND (reference sequence). The CDR3 runs 14 residues. CDR3 amino acids: CVSLQGDLNSEAFF. The CDR3 DNA reads as TGTGTCAGTCTCCAAGGAGACTTAAACAGTGAAGCTTTCTTT.

This clonotype was found many times. The rearrangement joins TRBV25-1 to TRBJ2-7; 10 positions match TRBD1. The CDR3 is made up of 15 amino acids. Germline V gene data show CDR1 as MGHDK and CDR2 as SYGVNS. The V segment lost 4 bases and the J segment 5 bases; nucleotides outside the gene matches: 8. The CDR3 spells CASSAPLTGGHEQYF. The DNA of the CDR3 is TGTGCCAGCAGTGCTCCTTTGACAGGGGGCCACGAGCAGTACTTC.

This clonotype was seen ten or more times. J is TRBJ2-7 and V is TRBV19, with TRBD1 identical over 9 bases. Per germline, CDR1 LNHDA and CDR2 SQIVND (reference sequence). There are 15 residues in the CDR3. V trimming: 1 base; J trimming: 7 bases; junction bases outside the gene matches: 8. CDR3 amino acids: CASSIVGTGTREQYF. CDR3 nucleotide sequence: TGTGCCAGTAGTATAGTTGGGACAGGGACCCGAGAGCAGTACTTC. Supplemented by reference TRBV19 and TRBJ2-7, the full variable domain reads DGGITQSPKYLFRKEGQNVTLSCEQNLNHDAMYWYRQDPGQGLRLIYYSQIVNDFQKGDIAEGYSVSREKKESFPLTVTSAQKNPTAFYLCASSIVGTGTREQYFGPGTRLTVT.

Remarks on this clonotype: This may stem from a read error, because a much larger clone lies one nucleotide away. This sequence joins TRBV25-1 and TRBJ1-1; tentatively, D is TRBD1 (5 bases). The CDR3 has 15 amino acids. Germline lookup yields CDR1 MGHDK and CDR2 SYGVNS. The CDR3 region has the DNA TGTGCCAGCAGTTCTCCCCGTGAAGGGGTAACTGAAGCTTGCTTT. Protein sequence: CASSSPREGVTEACF.

This clonotype was seen only a few times. The chain couples TRBV12-3 or TRBV12-4 to TRBJ1-2; D not certain. Trimming stripped 5 bases from V and 0 bases from J, with 10 bases between. The CDR3 is made up of 14 amino acids. Here the CDR3 DNA reads TGTGCCAGCAGTGAGACGACGGCTAACTATGGCTACACCTTC. This encodes CASSETTANYGYTF.